The next 7 T cell receptor beta chains were all read from a single sample in a study of early T cells in non-severe SARS-CoV-2 infection. Via MiXCR, TCRdb re-called the 5' RACE reads, giving one row per CDR3 protein. Here the sample spans approximately 69,000 distinct CDR3 sequences, more than 9.5% being singletons. The starting material was whole blood, obtained at baseline. The receptors shown here come from an adult who was a healthcare worker with PCR-confirmed SARS-CoV-2 infection or an uninfected control (not recorded which).

V is TRBV5-4 and J is TRBJ2-1; unclear D gene. The CDR3 loop spans 12 amino acids. Looked up from germline, CDR1 is SGHNT and CDR2 is YYREEE (reference sequence). The V end was cut by 1 base, the J end by 8 bases, with 7 bases between. CDR3 sequence (DNA): TGTGCCAGCAGCTTGAAGAGAGATGAGCAGTTCTTC. It yields the protein CASSLKRDEQFF.

V is TRBV29-1 and J is TRBJ1-1; D may be TRBD1 (5 bases). Looked up from germline, CDR1 is SQVTM and CDR2 is ANQGSEA. This CDR3 region has 12 residues. V was cut by 3 bases and J by 4 bases, with 9 bases left in between. The CDR3 bases are TGCAGCGTTGAGTCCGGGGGCACTGAAGCTTTCTTT. It is translated as CSVESGGTEAFF.

V is TRBV7-8 and J is TRBJ2-7, with TRBD2 matching over 9 bases. The CDR3 has 17 amino acids. In germline, CDR1 is SGHVS, CDR2 FQNEAQ. V gave up 5 bases and J gave up 5 bases; unmatched junction bases: 16. The CDR3 protein is CASSRGASGAIDNEQYF. The CDR3, as DNA: TGTGCCAGCAGCCGGGGGGCTAGCGGGGCGATTGATAACGAGCAGTACTTC.

This clonotype turned up a few times. This chain links TRBV20-1 with TRBJ2-3, with TRBD2 matching over 7 bases. After removal of 4 bases from V and 2 bases from J, the junction contained 6 bases not matched to a gene. The CDR3 extends over 14 amino acids. From germline, CDR1 is DFQATT and CDR2 SNEGSKA (reference sequence). CDR3 amino acids: CSANAGDHTDTQYF. The CDR3 region has the DNA TGCAGTGCTAACGCGGGGGACCACACAGATACGCAGTATTTT.

The table lists this clonotype with a few counts. J is TRBJ1-6 and V is TRBV10-1, with TRBD1 matching over 11 bases. The junction had 7 bases not matched to a gene; V was cut back by 6 bases and J by 6 bases. CDR1 is WNHNN and CDR2 is SYGVQD in the germline V gene (reference sequence). This CDR3 is 16 amino acids long. The CDR3 region is CASRPGTGGGNSPLHF. The CDR3 nucleotides are TGCGCCAGCAGACCTGGGACAGGGGGTGGTAATTCACCCCTCCACTTT.

This clonotype was seen a few times. The chain combines TRBV5-1 with TRBJ2-7; 10 bases match TRBD2. CDR1 is SGHRS, CDR2 YFSETQ, per germline. The CDR3 consists of 14 residues. V gave up 3 bases and J gave up 3 bases; unmatched junction bases: 3. The CDR3: CASSSSGGRYEQYF. The CDR3, as DNA: TGCGCCAGCAGCTCTAGCGGGGGCCGCTACGAGCAGTACTTC.

In this sample, this clonotype turned up a few times. The chain combines TRBV6-1 with TRBJ2-7; the D is unclear. Germline CDR1 and CDR2: MNHNS and SASEGT. The CDR3 runs 11 residues. Trimming removed 2 bases from V and 4 bases from J, with 3 bases in between. CDR3 sequence: CASSEMYEQYF. Here the CDR3 DNA reads TGTGCCAGCAGTGAAATGTACGAGCAGTACTTC.